The 11 T cell receptor beta chains presented below share a single source sample, sequenced in a study of OX40 agonist ivuxolimab in advanced cancers. The protocol was immunoSEQ multiplex PCR, while the TCRdb copy is restricted to in-frame clones and leaves out a portion. The repertoire holds 45,000 to 60,000 clones, roughly 90% seen once, with just under 8% in the top ten. Specimen: CD4+ or CD8+ T cells sorted from blood, collected in a trial of the OX40 agonist ivuxolimab. These receptors originate from an adult with an advanced solid tumor such as melanoma, head and neck, liver or kidney cancer.

The rearrangement links TRBV5-1 to TRBJ2-1; D is possibly TRBD1 or TRBD2 (5 bases each). The CDR3 runs 15 residues. Per germline, CDR1 SGHRS and CDR2 YFSETQ. V gave up 0 bases and J gave up 9 bases, with 16 bases separating them. Here the CDR3 reads CASSLAWEPGTEQFF. The CDR3 nucleotides read TGCGCCAGCAGCTTGGCTTGGGAGCCGGGGACTGAGCAGTTCTTC.

This sequence joins TRBV5-1 and TRBJ2-5; TRBD2 matches 8 bases. The length of the CDR3 is 14 residues. Germline-derived CDR1 and CDR2 are SGHRS and YFSETQ. The J segment lost 1 base and the V segment lost 1 base, leaving 0 bases of the junction unmatched. In DNA form, the CDR3 reads TGCGCCAGCAGCTTGACTAGCGGCCAAGAGACCCAGTACTTC. Its translation: CASSLTSGQETQYF.

This chain connects TRBV5-1 to TRBJ2-1, with 7 bases fitting TRBD1. The CDR3 is 14 amino acids. Germline CDR1 reads SGHRS; CDR2 reads YFSETQ. With V trimmed by 0 bases and J by 4 bases, 1 base remained unmatched. For the CDR3, the DNA is TGCGCCAGCAGCTTGGGGGACAGATACAATGAGCAGTTCTTC. Translating it yields CASSLGDRYNEQFF.

The genes are TRBV15 and TRBJ2-5, with D possibly being TRBD1 or TRBD2 (5 bases each). V was pared by 4 bases and J by 9 bases, with 18 bases between. The CDR3 is 14 residues long. The germline CDR1 and CDR2 sequences are LNHNV and YYDKDF (reference sequence). As DNA, the CDR3 is TGTGCCACCAGCAAATCCGGGACGACGGGTGCCCAGTACTTC. Protein: CATSKSGTTGAQYF.

The chain combines TRBV18 with TRBJ2-3; D unresolved. Germline V CDR1 and CDR2: KGHSH, LQKENI. The CDR3 loop spans 13 amino acids. V shed 3 bases and J shed 5 bases, with 9 bases lying between them. DNA of the CDR3: TGTGCCAGCTCACCTACAAAGGGAGATACGCAGTATTTT. Amino acids: CASSPTKGDTQYF.

The genes are TRBV9 and TRBJ1-1, with D unclear. The germline V gene has CDR1 SGDLS and CDR2 YYNGEE. The ends were cut back, 0 bases at V and 8 bases at J, with 8 bases in the middle. This CDR3 spans 12 amino acids. The CDR3 sequence is CASSVDGREAFF. Written as DNA, the CDR3 is TGTGCCAGCAGCGTAGACGGAAGGGAAGCTTTCTTT.

This rearrangement joins TRBV28 to TRBJ2-7; TRBD1 aligns across 9 bases. CDR1 MDHEN and CDR2 SYDVKM come from the germline V gene. CDR3 size: 16 residues. Losses at the gene ends were 5 bases for V and 4 bases for J; bases not matched to a gene: 12. In nucleotides, the CDR3 is TGTGCCAGCAGTGATCCTCCGGGACAGGGTGCGTACGAGCAGTACTTC. This sequence encodes CASSDPPGQGAYEQYF.

DNA of the CDR3: TGTGCCAGCAGTCCCCCAGTCGGGACATCGAACACTGAAGCTTTCTTT. Translation: CASSPPVGTSNTEAFF. The genes are TRBV28 and TRBJ1-1; D is possibly TRBD1 (6 bases). This CDR3 has 16 residues. Per the germline V gene, CDR1 is MDHEN and CDR2 is SYDVKM. Trimming removed 5 bases from V and 1 base from J, with 17 bases in between.

The chain links TRBV9 to TRBJ1-3, with 7 bases lining up with TRBD1. Per the germline V gene, CDR1 is SGDLS and CDR2 is YYNGEE. The CDR3 sequence is 16 residues long. V trimming: 2 bases; J trimming: 1 base; junction bases outside the gene matches: 6. CDR3 loop: CASSVAQGESGNTIYF. The CDR3 DNA follows: TGTGCCAGCAGCGTGGCCCAGGGGGAGTCTGGAAACACCATATATTTT.

V usage is TRBV18 and J usage is TRBJ2-7, with TRBD1 matching 8 bases. This CDR3 is 14 amino acids long. CDR1 and CDR2 from the germline V gene are KGHSH and LQKENI. V was pared by 6 bases and J by 2 bases, with 6 bases of the junction left unmatched. The chain's CDR3 is CASSSDREPYEQYF. The CDR3 coding sequence is TGTGCCAGCTCCTCGGACAGGGAACCCTACGAGCAGTACTTC.

This rearrangement joins TRBV7-8 to TRBJ2-2; D may be TRBD1 or TRBD2 (6 bases each). The V end lost 6 bases, the J end lost 7 bases, and 24 bases lay between the germline ends. The length of the CDR3 is 17 residues. Germline V gene data show CDR1 as SGHVS and CDR2 as FQNEAQ. CDR3 DNA: TGTGCCAGCAGGACATGGGGGGCCCGAGGAGTCGGCGGGGAGCTGTTTTTT. This codes for CASRTWGARGVGGELFF. The entire variable domain, with the rest obtained from reference TRBV7-8 and TRBJ2-2, is as follows: GAGVSQSPRYKVAKRGQDVALRCDPISGHVSLFWYQQALGQGPEFLTYFQNEAQLDKSGLPSDRFFAERPEGSVSTLKIQRTQQEDSAVYLCASRTWGARGVGGELFFGEGSRLTVL.